This T cell receptor (beta chain) was profiled in a study of technical replicates of blood from a few donors. Germline CDR1 reads SEHNR; CDR2 reads FQNEAQ (reference sequence). The CDR3 has 12 amino acids. V dropped 2 bases and J dropped 10 bases, with 8 bases sitting between them. Clones were read by immunoSEQ multiplex PCR, and TCRdb kept only the in-frame ones, dropping some. The table shows tens of thousands of clones, with 95% occurring only once. The sequence derives from a human donor in good health. The sequenced material came from T cells isolated from PBMCs. The rearrangement links TRBV7-9 to TRBJ1-4, with unresolved D. The DNA of the CDR3 is TGTGCCAGCAGCTTACGGGAGGGAAAACTGTTTTTT. Its translation: CASSLREGKLFF.